Only a few counts were recorded for the clone carrying this T cell receptor (beta chain). CDR3 length equals 14 residues. Germline CDR1 reads SGHTA; CDR2 reads FQGNSA. Trimming took 1 base from V and 3 from J, leaving 9 bases between them. The sample originates from a study of T-cell memory formation after mild COVID-19. Using its own MiXCR run on the 5' RACE reads, TCRdb lists one record per CDR3 protein. Found here are approximately 430,000 distinct CDR3 sequences, more than 20% of them singletons; the top ten hold under 15%. This TCR derives from an adult woman who had mild COVID-19 (a few samples of this study predate the infection). Cell type and time point are not known. The sequenced material came from PBMCs or a T cell subset sorted from them (not recorded which). The chain uses TRBV7-2 and TRBJ1-2; D gene unclear. The CDR3 sequence is CASSLDAGDYGYTF. The CDR3 DNA follows: TGTGCCAGCAGCTTAGATGCAGGAGACTATGGCTACACCTTC.